The T cell receptor (beta chain) under discussion was sequenced for a study of T cell responses to AZD1222 COVID-19 vaccine. About this clone itself: Its target is unknown.

Study outcomes and limitations: Spike-specific TCR breadth and depth grew following two AZD1222 doses. Spike regions recognized by vaccine-associated CD4 TCRs spanned the protein, led by 160-218 and 743-854.

The germline V gene encodes CDR1 MDHEN and CDR2 SYDVKM. The CDR3 has 14 amino acids. Between the trimmed V and J ends, which lost 5 bases and 0 bases, there was a span of 5 bases. Measured with immunoSEQ multiplex PCR; TCRdb has only the in-frame clones, and not every one. The sample shows approximately 90,000 clones, around 91% of them seen only once. V is TRBV28 and J is TRBJ2-6; D ambiguous. The sequences come from peripheral blood, collected 28 days after the second AZD1222 dose. This receptor was taken from an adult who received the AZD1222 COVID-19 vaccine. This chain's CDR3 is CASSGDSGANVLTF. The CDR3 DNA reads as TGTGCCAGCAGTGGGGACTCTGGGGCCAACGTCCTGACTTTC.